Listed below are T cell receptor beta chains from one sample, sequenced in a study of blood T cell repertoires in COVID-19. The table came from immunoSEQ multiplex PCR; TCRdb's copy has only in-frame clones and leaves some out. Here the sample spans about 300,000 clones, 70% to 85% being singletons. The sample consisted of peripheral blood. The source is a human donor with COVID-19, enrolled during active disease. The donor label of this sample is uncertain. CDR3s leave out the opening cysteine and the closing phenylalanine or tryptophan.

>TRBV30|TRBJ2-1
AWSVPTGTSGSNEQF
>TRBV4-1|TRBJ2-2
ASSPLAANTGELF
>TRBV9|TRBJ2-1
ASSVEMRVSYNEQF
>TRBV19|TRBJ1-1
ASSISWGRANTEAF
>TRBV3-1/TRBV3-2|TRBJ1-2
ASSQDMDRGKYYGYT
>TRBV7-3|TRBJ2-7
ASSPYPGIAYEQY
>TRBV14|TRBJ2-2
ASSRVLAGVFGDTGELF
>TRBV18|TRBJ2-7
ASSPGGEQY
>TRBV19|TRBJ1-4
ASSSDRGAEKLF
>TRBV5-6|TRBJ2-7
ASSLGQGSPYEQY
>TRBV6-5|TRBJ1-1
ASNRGVNTEAF
>TRBV11-2|TRBJ2-7
ASSLVRDRVGIYEQY
>TRBV7-2|TRBJ1-2
ASSLRTRDRVGYT
>TRBV29-1|TRBJ1-1
SARGQLNTEAF
>TRBV27|TRBJ1-4
ASSFQGYEKLF
>TRBV7-2|TRBJ1-4
ASSPGATNEKLF
>TRBV20-1|TRBJ2-1
SADRVDEQF
>TRBV5-4|TRBJ1-3
ASSLFSGNTIY
>TRBV2|TRBJ2-2
ASKGQLNTGELF
>TRBV11-2|TRBJ2-7
ASSLRPRQGMENEQY
>TRBV18|TRBJ2-7
ASSPTRDTYEQY
>TRBV6-5|TRBJ1-6
ASSLGTANSPLH
>TRBV24-1|TRBJ2-3
ATSDFASGYTDTQY
>TRBV6-5|TRBJ1-5
AGQGGNQPQH
>TRBV5-1|TRBJ1-5
ASSLAGTGQPQH
>TRBV2|TRBJ1-2
ASSEIRRYGYT
>TRBV11-2|TRBJ2-1
ASSLDRAGGMVQF
>TRBV28|TRBJ2-1
ASSRTSGTNNEQF
>TRBV18|TRBJ1-2
ASSPRGTGEGYT
>TRBV5-4|TRBJ2-7
ASSLEAGSPYEQY
>TRBV6-2/TRBV6-3|TRBJ2-4
ASSYSQREGPKFQY
>TRBV2|TRBJ1-4
ASSSYQGATNEKLF
>TRBV6-5|TRBJ2-1
ASIPSGGPYNEQF
>TRBV4-2|TRBJ1-6
ASSQVQGGNSPLH
>TRBV7-9|TRBJ2-7
ASTLREGGEQY
>TRBV3-1/TRBV3-2|TRBJ2-7
ASSQVSGTYEQY
>TRBV5-6|TRBJ1-1
ASSPLSGQGGTEAF
>TRBV6-5|TRBJ1-2
ASTRSGGPYGYT
>TRBV2|TRBJ2-5
ASSETRTGGKETQY